A selection of T cell receptor beta chains follows, all from one sample in a study of CD8 T cells in Susac syndrome. Via MiXCR, TCRdb re-called the immunoSEQ multiplex PCR reads, giving one row per CDR3 protein. The table includes 95,000 to 150,000 distinct CDR3 sequences, about 94% detected once. What was sequenced was CD4+ T cells from PBMCs. These receptors all come from a human donor in good health. CDR3s include the opening cysteine and the closing phenylalanine or tryptophan. Fields, in order: CDR3 protein, J gene, V gene.

CASSLDPGAYTEAFF | TRBJ1-1 | TRBV5-1
CASRPDRGIGGYTF | TRBJ1-2 | TRBV27
CASSPGNPEIGNEQFF | TRBJ2-1 | TRBV11-3
CASPARREQYF | TRBJ2-7 | TRBV18
CASSLAQGIQETQYF | TRBJ2-5 | TRBV5-4
CASSPGPLSPTDTQYF | TRBJ2-3 | TRBV7-2
CASSGGQVESSYEQYF | TRBJ2-7 | TRBV7-2
CASRALAGTYEQYF | TRBJ2-7 | TRBV19
CASSSGKPEAFF | TRBJ1-1 | TRBV19
CASSLSALNTEAFF | TRBJ1-1 | TRBV7-8
CASSYYGLAGGQFF | TRBJ2-1 | TRBV6-2/TRBV6-3
CSVTSRRGGDEQFF | TRBJ2-1 | TRBV29-1
CATSRDQRGANYGYTF | TRBJ1-2 | TRBV15
CSVGPPSGEAFF | TRBJ1-1 | TRBV29-1
CASGLAGERQETQYF | TRBJ2-5 | TRBV19
CASTIGTSGSRVEKEQFF | TRBJ2-1 | TRBV11-2
CASSLGPQSDEQFF | TRBJ2-1 | TRBV19
CASSLVGLEEKLFF | TRBJ1-4 | TRBV12-3/TRBV12-4
CASSTGDSNQPQHF | TRBJ1-5 | TRBV5-1
CASSESSGRLSDTQYF | TRBJ2-3 | TRBV10-2
CASSLSMGQFLPEQFF | TRBJ2-1 | TRBV27
CASREGFPQDTQYF | TRBJ2-3 | TRBV2
CASSSRTGETQYF | TRBJ2-5 | TRBV5-1
CASSIGTGAGTGELFF | TRBJ2-2 | TRBV19
CSARDWKSLGKLFF | TRBJ1-4 | TRBV20-1
CASSARLTGGNTEAFF | TRBJ1-1 | TRBV7-9
CSAREDRQFYGYTF | TRBJ1-2 | TRBV20-1
CASSKQGGETQYF | TRBJ2-5 | TRBV6-5
CATSDSGTGAHNEQFF | TRBJ2-1 | TRBV24-1
CASSLTLFNEQFF | TRBJ2-1 | TRBV19
CASSSWGQGPTDNEQFF | TRBJ2-1 | TRBV7-9
CASSLAASGRAKTQYF | TRBJ2-5 | TRBV5-4
CATSSARRDGYTF | TRBJ1-2 | TRBV15
CASSDHQETQYF | TRBJ2-5 | TRBV7-2
CASSLEGARGTEAFF | TRBJ1-1 | TRBV5-1
CATKRRSGSNNEQFF | TRBJ2-1 | TRBV6-5
CASSRTQPQYTQYF | TRBJ2-3 | TRBV7-2
CSASIFSYGYTF | TRBJ1-2 | TRBV29-1
CASREPRPIGQPQHF | TRBJ1-5 | TRBV6-1
CASSSARPLAGGEQYF | TRBJ2-7 | TRBV5-1
CASSFGATGNTEAFF | TRBJ1-1 | TRBV11-2
CASSPRGGLIYEQYF | TRBJ2-7 | TRBV27